These T cell receptor beta chains were read from a single sample in a study of human T cells and chemical hapten exposure. TCRdb analysed the RACE reads with MiXCR anew, one entry per CDR3 protein. This sample carries roughly 120,000 distinct CDR3 sequences, roughly a tenth of them seen once, and the ten largest clones take 3% to 4%. This specimen consisted of whole blood, obtained in connection with sensitization to the hapten diphenylcyclopropenone (DPC). Receptors were obtained from a woman in her forties with alopecia areata. Some clones in this sample may be carry-over from other donors' samples. CDR3s include the opening cysteine and the closing phenylalanine or tryptophan.

v_gene	j_gene	CDR3aa
TRBV5-1	TRBJ2-1	CASSAPGLAGNEQFF
TRBV3-1	TRBJ2-5	CASSPMGLVEETQYF
TRBV11-2	TRBJ2-7	CASSSQGPRLSEQYF
TRBV20-1	TRBJ2-5	CSASQGKETQYF
TRBV4-2	TRBJ2-2	CASSLSRGGGDTGELFF
TRBV6-2/TRBV6-3	TRBJ2-1	CASKDIRPAGGIYNEQFF
TRBV12-3/TRBV12-4	TRBJ2-3	CASSSNLGGTDTQYF
TRBV29-1	TRBJ1-1	CSVAGSRTEAFF
TRBV27	TRBJ1-4	CASRSPSRDRDEKLFF
TRBV9	TRBJ2-1	CASSVGGTYNEQFF
TRBV7-2	TRBJ1-6	CASSLPEMSSPLHF
TRBV18	TRBJ1-5	CASSPDRQQPQHF
TRBV12-3/TRBV12-4	TRBJ2-3	CASSFTVDTQYF
TRBV6-2/TRBV6-3	TRBJ2-3	CASSSAQGLTDTQYF
TRBV29-1	TRBJ1-1	CSVGRTESNTEAFF
TRBV27	TRBJ2-3	CASSLWAGGFITDTQYF
TRBV18	TRBJ1-1	CASSPDMNTEAFF
TRBV10-3	TRBJ2-3	CAIIIVAGQGEKDTQYF
TRBV6-5	TRBJ2-1	CASSYEPSWGNEQFF
TRBV13	TRBJ2-2	CASSPPGRLTGELFF
TRBV3-1	TRBJ1-2	CASSPTGTRNYGYTF
TRBV6-2/TRBV6-3	TRBJ2-6	CATSRGTGANVLTF
TRBV5-1	TRBJ2-1	CASSLGGSYNEQFF
TRBV28	TRBJ1-1	CASSFLGQITEAFF
TRBV6-6	TRBJ1-1	CASTLRGANTEAFF
TRBV3-1	TRBJ2-7	CASSLYSYEQYF